The 14 T cell receptor beta chains below were found in one sample sequenced in a study of siplizumab effects on memory and regulatory T cells (dated by TCRdb to about 2019). The library was prepared using the immunoSEQ multiplex PCR assay. TCRdb re-hosts the immuneACCESS table, in-frame sequences only. Its copies lack some clones; in the studies checked, an unresolved V gene accounts for under half of them, and the cause for the rest is not known. The sample table records some 110,000 clones; more than 85% of these occur just once. Clones ranked in the top ten supply roughly 0.64% of the sample. Source material: Tregs sorted from blood. The receptor source for this set is a human donor in good health.

The V and J genes are TRBV6-5 and TRBJ2-1; the D is unclear. Germline V lookup: CDR1 MNHEY, CDR2 SVGAGI. The CDR3 runs 10 residues. Trimming cost V 5 bases and J 7 bases, with 3 bases left between them. The CDR3 loop is CASSENEQFF. DNA for the CDR3: TGTGCCAGCAGTGAAAATGAGCAGTTCTTC.

CDR3 region: CASSTRTSGGSNTGELFF. The DNA of the CDR3 is TGTGCCAGCAGCACCCGGACTAGCGGGGGTTCGAACACCGGGGAGCTGTTTTTT. The chain combines TRBV7-9 with TRBJ2-2; 13 bases are a match to TRBD2. J was trimmed by 0 bases and V by 5 bases; bases with no gene match: 6. The CDR3 is made up of 18 amino acids. Germline assignment: CDR1 SEHNR and CDR2 FQNEAQ (reference sequence).

This clone was seen only once. This chain connects TRBV4-3 to TRBJ2-5; D unresolved. Germline loops: CDR1 LGHNA, CDR2 YSLEER. Trimming stripped 0 bases from V and 0 bases from J, with 5 bases between. The length of the CDR3 is 14 residues. CDR3 bases: TGCGCCAGCAGCCAAGATCCGTACCAAGAGACCCAGTACTTC. Its protein product is CASSQDPYQETQYF.

V is TRBV6-5 and J is TRBJ1-3, with D perhaps TRBD1 (6 bases). Germline V CDR1 and CDR2: MNHEY, SVGAGI. The V end lost 5 bases, the J end lost 0 bases, and 11 bases lay between the germline ends. CDR3 length: 15 amino acids. CDR3 protein: CASSRTDYSGNTIYF. The CDR3 coding sequence is TGTGCCAGCAGTCGGACAGACTACTCTGGAAACACCATATATTTT.

The chain employs TRBV6-1 and TRBJ1-5, with 7 nucleotides matching TRBD1. The germline V gene has CDR1 MNHNS and CDR2 SASEGT. Trimming took 7 bases from V and 4 from J; bases not matched to a gene: 7. The CDR3 consists of 14 residues. For the CDR3, the DNA is TGTGCCAGCATATTGGGACAGCGAAATCAGCCCCAGCATTTT. Translated: CASILGQRNQPQHF.

The chain is built from TRBV6-1 and TRBJ1-5, with a tentative D call TRBD1 (5 bases). The CDR3 extends over 13 amino acids. V lost 7 bases to trimming and J lost 3 bases, with 10 bases between them. Per germline, CDR1 MNHNS and CDR2 SASEGT. CDR3 sequence: CASTVTVNQPQHF. CDR3 in DNA: TGTGCCAGCACCGTGACAGTCAATCAGCCCCAGCATTTT.

The chain is built from TRBV2 and TRBJ1-1; D is perhaps TRBD1 (6 bases). Germline V gene data show CDR1 as SNHLY and CDR2 as FYNNEI. The CDR3 is 18 residues long. V dropped 1 base and J dropped 5 bases, with 23 bases sitting between them. CDR3 DNA: TGTGCCAGCAGTGAAGAGGGCAGGGGTAGATTCTCTTTAACTGAAGCTTTCTTT. It codes for CASSEEGRGRFSLTEAFF.

The genes are TRBV19 and TRBJ1-2; no definite D call. V shed 5 bases and J shed 3 bases, with 16 bases lying between them. Germline V gives CDR1 LNHDA, CDR2 SQIVND (reference sequence). The CDR3 extends over 15 amino acids. CDR3 sequence reads: CASSPTQVRDYGYTF. The CDR3 DNA is TGTGCCAGTAGTCCGACACAAGTTAGAGACTATGGCTACACCTTC.

The chain combines TRBV27 with TRBJ2-3; TRBD2 agrees at 8 bases. After removal of 4 bases from V and 3 bases from J, the junction contained 3 bases not matched to a gene. This CDR3 contains 14 residues. CDR1 and CDR2 (germline): MNHEY, SMNVEV (reference sequence). The CDR3 spells CASSYRLATDTQYF. CDR3 coding DNA: TGTGCCAGCAGTTATCGACTAGCGACAGATACGCAGTATTTT.

The chain employs TRBV5-1 and TRBJ1-6, with a tentative D call TRBD1 (6 bases). The CDR3 runs to 17 residues. Trimming pared 0 bases from V and 7 bases from J, leaving 17 bases between. Germline lookup yields CDR1 SGHRS and CDR2 YFSETQ. The CDR3 DNA reads as TGCGCCAGCAGCTTGGGGGGGACACCTTGGCGGAATTCACCCCTCCACTTT. This translates into CASSLGGTPWRNSPLHF.

The CDR3 sequence is CAISEFVRQGGDGYTF. CDR3 sequence (DNA): TGTGCCATCAGTGAGTTTGTTCGCCAGGGGGGCGATGGCTACACCTTC. This rearrangement joins TRBV10-3 to TRBJ1-2; 7 bases line up with TRBD1. Looked up from germline, CDR1 is ENHRY and CDR2 is SYGVKD. The length of the CDR3 is 16 residues. The ends lost 1 base at V and 6 bases at J; junction bases unmatched: 11.

V usage is TRBV2 and J usage is TRBJ2-1; D gene unclear. Trimming removed 5 bases at V and 4 bases at J, with 3 bases between. Per germline, CDR1 SNHLY and CDR2 FYNNEI. This CDR3 has 11 amino acids. CDR3 region: CASSYYNEQFF. Written as DNA, the CDR3 is TGTGCCAGCAGTTATTACAATGAGCAGTTCTTC.

The chain recombines TRBV7-2 with TRBJ1-2; weak D call: TRBD1 (5 bases). Germline V gene lookup returns CDR1 SGHTA and CDR2 FQGNSA. Trimming removed 7 bases at V and 12 bases at J, with 18 bases between. The CDR3 totals 12 residues. CDR3 bases: TGTGCCAGCACCCTGAACTGGGGGGAGAACACCTTC. Protein product: CASTLNWGENTF.

The chain joins TRBV19 to TRBJ2-1; TRBD2 matches 10 bases. The CDR3 is 15 amino acids. V lost 4 bases to trimming and J lost 4 bases; unmatched junction nucleotides: 4. The germline V gene encodes CDR1 LNHDA and CDR2 SQIVND (reference sequence). This CDR3 reads CASSTSGRPYNEQFF. The CDR3 coding sequence is TGTGCCAGTAGTACTAGCGGGAGACCTTACAATGAGCAGTTCTTC.